The TCR beta chain under discussion was sequenced for a study of blood T cell repertoires in COVID-19 (dated by TCRdb to about 2020). Study-wide context: Samples from collaborators originated in the United States, Italy and Spain and spanned both the acute and convalescent phases of COVID-19. The prospective study material was composed of cDNA or gDNA derived from T cells, B-cell-depleted T cells, or PBMCs. The dataset comprised deeply sampled blood TCRbeta repertoires from subjects exposed to, actively infected with, or recovered from COVID-19. The repertoires were released in a freely available public database meant as a resource for research on the immune response to SARS-CoV-2. The samples were drawn from the first 160 participants of the ongoing ImmuneRACE study and from over a thousand subjects provided by 6 global collaborators. Sample metadata almost always included a de-identified subject ID, COVID-19 status, age in years and sex. Where HLA class I and class II types were available, the types were taken from metadata supplied by the sample provider, not from assay-based typing. Summary of the overall study and its limitations: Clinical and demographic metadata were provided uncurated, with the amount varying by source and participant.

A few counts support this clone. This clone's antigen is unknown. Base qualities are not recorded, but no much larger clone differs from it by a single base. Each collaborating institution followed its own protocols to collect whole blood in K2EDTA tubes. For TCRbeta analysis, collaborators shipped samples as frozen whole blood, isolated PBMCs, or DNA extracted from either of those sample types. The immunoSEQ Assay, a bias-controlled multiplex PCR, was used to amplify TCRbeta CDR3 regions from genomic DNA. The authors' pipeline ran thus. Nucleated cell counts per sample were estimated from amplification of reference gene primers within the assay. Sequence reads were collapsed and filtered to measure the absolute abundance of every unique TCRbeta CDR3 rearrangement. Productive Simpson clonality was computed per sample as the square root of Simpson's diversity index over productive rearrangements. TCRdb re-hosts the immuneACCESS table, in-frame sequences only. Its copies lack some clones; in the studies checked, an unresolved V gene accounts for under half of them, and the cause for the rest is not known. D and trimming were read from the DNA, whereas the V and J calls and clone size are those reported in that table. This sample gives some 180,000 clones in total; about 80% of them show up just once. Roughly a tenth of the sample belongs to the ten largest clones.

The material sequenced was peripheral blood. This TCR derives from a man aged 65 to 79 with active or convalescent COVID-19.

The bases read TGTGCCAGCAGCACGAACAGGGGCGCGGGTATCTATGGCTACACCTTC. Its translation is CASSTNRGAGIYGYTF. Recombination joined TRBV9 with TRBJ1-2; TRBD1 aligns with 7 central bases. The CDR3, cysteine through phenylalanine, is 16 amino acids long. Left in the record is the CDR3 DNA by itself, 48 bases read in frame from the first base. For CDR1 and CDR2, the germline V gene lists SGDLS and YYNGEE. At the junction V is shortened by 4 bases and J by 4 bases; bases outside the gene matches: 13.